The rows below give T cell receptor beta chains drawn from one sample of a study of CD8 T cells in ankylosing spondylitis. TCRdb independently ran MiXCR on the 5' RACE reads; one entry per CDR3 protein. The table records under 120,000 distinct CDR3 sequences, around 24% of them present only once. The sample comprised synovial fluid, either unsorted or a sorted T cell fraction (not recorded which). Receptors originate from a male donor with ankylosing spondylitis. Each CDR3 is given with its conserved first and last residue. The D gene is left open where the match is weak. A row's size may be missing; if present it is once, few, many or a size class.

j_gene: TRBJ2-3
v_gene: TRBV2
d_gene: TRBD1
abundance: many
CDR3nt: TGTGCCAGCGGGGGGACAGGCACAGCAGATACGCAGTATTTT
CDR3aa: CASGGTGTADTQYF

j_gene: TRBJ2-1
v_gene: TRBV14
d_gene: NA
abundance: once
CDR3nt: TGTGCCAGCAGCCTAATAGCTCCTGACTCCTACAATGAGCAGTTCTTC
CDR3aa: CASSLIAPDSYNEQFF

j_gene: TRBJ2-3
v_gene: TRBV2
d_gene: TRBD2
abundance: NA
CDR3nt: TGTGCCAGCAGTGTTGGCCTAGCGGGAAGAGGAGATACGCAGTATTTT
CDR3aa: CASSVGLAGRGDTQYF

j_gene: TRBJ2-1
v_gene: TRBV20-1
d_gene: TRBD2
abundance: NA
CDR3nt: TGCAGTGCGTTTCTAGCGGATTCCTACAATGAGCAGTTCTTC
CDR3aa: CSAFLADSYNEQFF

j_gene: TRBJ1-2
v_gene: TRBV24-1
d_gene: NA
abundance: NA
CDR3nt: TGTGCCACCAGTGGCGTCAGGGAGGACGGCTATGGCTACACCTTC
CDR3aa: CATSGVREDGYGYTF

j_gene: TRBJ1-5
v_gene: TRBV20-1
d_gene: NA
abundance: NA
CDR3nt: TGCAGTGCTAGAGACCCTAACATAGATCAGCCCCAGCATTTT
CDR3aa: CSARDPNIDQPQHF

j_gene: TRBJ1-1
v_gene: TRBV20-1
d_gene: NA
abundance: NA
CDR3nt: TGCAGTGCTAGAGGCATAACAGAGAACACTGAAGCTTTCTTT
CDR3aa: CSARGITENTEAFF

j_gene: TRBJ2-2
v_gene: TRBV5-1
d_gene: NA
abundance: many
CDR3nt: TGCGCCAGCAGCGAGGGCAGTCGTACGAACACCGGGGAGCTGTTTTTT
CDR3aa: CASSEGSRTNTGELFF

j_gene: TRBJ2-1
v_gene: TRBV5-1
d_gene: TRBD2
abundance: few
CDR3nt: TGCGCCAGCAGTCATACTAGCGGGAGGACGGACAATGAGCAGTTCTTC
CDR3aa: CASSHTSGRTDNEQFF

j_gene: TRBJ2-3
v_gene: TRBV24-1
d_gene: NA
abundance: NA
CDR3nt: TGTGCCACCAGTGATCTCAGCGACACGCAGTATTTT
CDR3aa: CATSDLSDTQYF

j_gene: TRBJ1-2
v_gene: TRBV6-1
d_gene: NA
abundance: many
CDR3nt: TGTGCCAGCAGTGACTACTATGGCTACACCTTC
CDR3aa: CASSDYYGYTF

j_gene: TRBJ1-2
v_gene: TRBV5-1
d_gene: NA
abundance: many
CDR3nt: TGCGCCAGCAGCTTAACAGGGATCATCTATGGCTACACCTTC
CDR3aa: CASSLTGIIYGYTF

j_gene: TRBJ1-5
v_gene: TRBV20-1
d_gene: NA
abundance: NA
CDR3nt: TGCAGTGTTGGGGGGGATCAGCCCCAGCATTTT
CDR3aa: CSVGGDQPQHF

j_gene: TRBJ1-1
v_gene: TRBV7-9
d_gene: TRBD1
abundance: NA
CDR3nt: TGTGCCAGCAGCTTACCAAAGACAGGGTCTTACACTGAAGCTTTCTTT
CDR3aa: CASSLPKTGSYTEAFF

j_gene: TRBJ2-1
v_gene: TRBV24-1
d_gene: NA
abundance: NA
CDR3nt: TGTGCCACCAGTGAGCCTGGACGGTACAATGAGCAGTTCTTC
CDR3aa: CATSEPGRYNEQFF

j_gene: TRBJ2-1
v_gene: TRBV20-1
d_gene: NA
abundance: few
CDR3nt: TGCAGTGCTAGAGATATAGTTGATGAGCAGTTCTTC
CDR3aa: CSARDIVDEQFF

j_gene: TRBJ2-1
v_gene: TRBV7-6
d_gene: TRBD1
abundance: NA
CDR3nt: TGTGCCAGCCGGGCCGAGACAGGGTTTTACAATGAGCAGTTCTTC
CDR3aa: CASRAETGFYNEQFF

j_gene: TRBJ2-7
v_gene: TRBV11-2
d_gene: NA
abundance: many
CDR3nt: TGTGCCAGTGAGGGACCCCTCGTCGAGCAGTACTTC
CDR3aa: CASEGPLVEQYF

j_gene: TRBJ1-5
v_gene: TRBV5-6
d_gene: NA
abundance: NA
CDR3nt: TGTGCCAGCAGCTTGGGTGGCGGCTATAGCAATCAGCCCCAGCATTTT
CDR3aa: CASSLGGGYSNQPQHF

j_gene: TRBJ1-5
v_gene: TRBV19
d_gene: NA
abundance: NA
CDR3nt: TGTGCCAGTAGTATCGGCGGCAGGGCGGGGAGTCAGCCCCAGCATTTT
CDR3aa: CASSIGGRAGSQPQHF

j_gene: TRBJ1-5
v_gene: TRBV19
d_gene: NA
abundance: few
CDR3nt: TGTGCCAGTAGTATGCGGTTAAGCAATCAGCCCCAGCATTTT
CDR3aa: CASSMRLSNQPQHF

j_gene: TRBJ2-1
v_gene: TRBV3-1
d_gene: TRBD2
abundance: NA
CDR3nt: TGTGCCAGCAGCCAAGCTACTAGCGGGAGCCGCCATGAGCAGTTCTTC
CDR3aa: CASSQATSGSRHEQFF

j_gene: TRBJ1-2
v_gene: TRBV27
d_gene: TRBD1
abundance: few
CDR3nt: TGTGCCAGCACCCCCCGGGACAGTTTGCGGTATGGCTACACCTTC
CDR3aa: CASTPRDSLRYGYTF

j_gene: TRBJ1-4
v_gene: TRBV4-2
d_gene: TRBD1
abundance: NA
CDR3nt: TGTGCCAGCAGCCAAGTCACGACAGGGGGCGATGAAAAACTGTTTTTT
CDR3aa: CASSQVTTGGDEKLFF

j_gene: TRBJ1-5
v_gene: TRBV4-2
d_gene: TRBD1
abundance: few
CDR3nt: TGTGCCAGCAGCCAACAGGACAGGGGTGACGATCAGCCCCAGCATTTT
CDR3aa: CASSQQDRGDDQPQHF

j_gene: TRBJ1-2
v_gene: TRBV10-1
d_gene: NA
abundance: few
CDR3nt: TGCGCCAGCAGTGAGGGGCCCGTCGGAGGCTACACCTTC
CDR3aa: CASSEGPVGGYTF

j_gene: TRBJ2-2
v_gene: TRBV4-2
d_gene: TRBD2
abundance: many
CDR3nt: TGTGCCAGCAGCCAGGAACTAGCGGGAGACACCGGGGAGCTGTTTTTT
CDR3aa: CASSQELAGDTGELFF

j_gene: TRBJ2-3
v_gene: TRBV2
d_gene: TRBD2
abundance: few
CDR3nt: TGTGCCAGCACCAAAGGGGAGGGATCAGATACGCAGTATTTT
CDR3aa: CASTKGEGSDTQYF

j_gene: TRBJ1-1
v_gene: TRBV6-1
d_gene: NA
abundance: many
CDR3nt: TGTGCCACGACGGGGGGATTAGGGAACACTGAAGCTTTCTTT
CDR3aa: CATTGGLGNTEAFF

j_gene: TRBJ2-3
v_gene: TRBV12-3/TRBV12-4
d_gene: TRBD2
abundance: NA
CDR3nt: TGTGCCAGCAGTCTCCCCCGCGGACTAGCGGGAGCTATAGATACGCAGTATTTT
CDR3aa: CASSLPRGLAGAIDTQYF